These T cell receptor beta chains were read from a single sample in a study of immune evolution from preneoplasia to lung adenocarcinoma. The data were produced by immunoSEQ multiplex PCR, yet TCRdb's version contains in-frame clones alone and is incomplete. The sample lists around 10,000 clones; over 70% were seen once. The sample taken for sequencing was FFPE minimally invasive lung adenocarcinoma tissue. Receptors originate from a person between 60 and 79 years old with lung adenocarcinoma. Both conserved end residues are part of each CDR3. Fields, in order: J gene, clone size, V gene, D gene, CDR3 protein, CDR3 DNA. D genes are given only for firm matches. Rows may omit the clone size; those that give it use once, few, many or a size class.

>TRBJ2-2|.|TRBV5-1|TRBD1
CASSNGQGNTGELFF
TGCGCCAGCAGCAACGGACAGGGGAACACCGGGGAGCTGTTTTTT
>TRBJ1-6|.|TRBV7-2|.
CASSLEGYSPLHF
TGTGCCAGCAGCTTAGAAGGGTATTCACCCCTCCACTTT
>TRBJ1-1|.|TRBV4-1|TRBD1
CASSQIPTDRMTEAFF
TGCGCCAGCAGCCAAATCCCAACGGACAGGATGACTGAAGCTTTCTTT
>TRBJ2-2|once|TRBV7-3|.
CASSPTPAAGELFF
TGTGCCAGCAGCCCAACCCCAGCGGCCGGGGAGCTGTTTTTT
>TRBJ2-7|.|TRBV21-1|.
CASSWTGEIYEQYF
TGTGCCAGCAGCTGGACAGGGGAAATCTACGAGCAGTACTTC
>TRBJ2-5|.|TRBV7-9|.
CASSLGFQGKVETQYF
TGTGCCAGCAGCTTAGGGTTCCAGGGGAAAGTCGAGACCCAGTACTTC
>TRBJ1-1|.|TRBV18|.
CASSPFTGRGTEAFF
TGTGCCAGCTCACCGTTCACAGGGAGGGGCACTGAAGCTTTCTTT
>TRBJ1-2|.|TRBV28|.
CASSLRGSHDYGYTF
TGTGCCAGCAGTTTAAGAGGGAGTCACGACTATGGCTACACCTTC
>TRBJ1-1|few|TRBV5-1|.
CASSLGGARNTEAFF
TGCGCCAGCAGCTTAGGGGGGGCGCGTAACACTGAAGCTTTCTTT
>TRBJ1-2|.|TRBV5-6|.
CASSLGSGLKTF
TGTGCCAGCAGCTTGGGGAGCGGGCTGAAAACCTTC
>TRBJ2-2|.|TRBV6-1|TRBD2
CASRSGGEDTGELFF
TGTGCCAGCAGATCGGGGGGGGAAGACACCGGGGAGCTGTTTTTT
>TRBJ1-1|once|TRBV11-2|TRBD1
CASSSRGRNTEAFF
TGTGCCAGCAGCTCCAGGGGGCGGAACACTGAAGCTTTCTTT
>TRBJ1-1|.|TRBV21-1|.
CASSKARRGPNTEAFF
TGTGCCAGCAGCAAAGCGCGAAGGGGACCGAACACTGAAGCTTTCTTT
>TRBJ2-7|.|TRBV4-3|.
CASSQMAGQGSYEQYF
TGCGCCAGCAGCCAAATGGCGGGGCAAGGCTCCTACGAGCAGTACTTC
>TRBJ2-5|.|TRBV5-6|.
CASSPDPSGSALVETQYF
TGTGCCAGCAGCCCCGATCCCAGCGGGTCAGCCTTAGTGGAGACCCAGTACTTC
>TRBJ2-5|once|TRBV5-1|TRBD2
CASSKRGVQETQYF
TGCGCCAGCAGCAAGCGGGGGGTCCAAGAGACCCAGTACTTC
>TRBJ2-1|.|TRBV6-4|TRBD1
CASSDSTGESNEQFF
TGTGCCAGCAGTGACTCGACAGGGGAATCGAATGAGCAGTTCTTC
>TRBJ2-7|.|TRBV4-1|.
CASSQDRGGSVPLEQYF
TGCGCCAGCAGCCAAGATCGGGGCGGGTCCGTGCCTCTGGAGCAGTACTTC
>TRBJ1-2|once|TRBV13|.
CASSFLGSANYGYTF
TGTGCCAGCAGCTTTTTAGGCAGTGCTAACTATGGCTACACCTTC
>TRBJ1-2|.|TRBV28|.
CASSSRRGNRLVGYTF
TGTGCCAGCAGTTCCCGGCGTGGTAATCGACTTGTGGGCTACACCTTC
>TRBJ2-3|.|TRBV5-8|.
CASSSGVGADTQYF
TGTGCCAGCAGCTCTGGGGTGGGGGCAGATACGCAGTATTTT
>TRBJ2-1|.|TRBV7-2|.
CACSSINLSNEQFF
TGTGCCTGCAGCTCAATAAACCTTAGTAATGAGCAGTTCTTC
>TRBJ2-3|.|TRBV4-2|TRBD2
CASSHTSVSTDTQYF
TGTGCCAGCAGCCATACTAGCGTAAGCACAGATACGCAGTATTTT
>TRBJ1-1|once|TRBV14|.
CASSQLSAEAFF
TGTGCCAGCAGCCAATTGTCGGCTGAAGCTTTCTTT
>TRBJ2-7|.|TRBV18|TRBD1
CASSRTGGSYEQYF
TGTGCCAGCTCTCGGACAGGGGGCTCCTACGAGCAGTACTTC
>TRBJ2-1|few|TRBV4-1|TRBD2
CASSQESSGGVYNEQFF
TGCGCCAGCAGCCAAGAAAGTTCGGGGGGGGTTTACAATGAGCAGTTCTTC
>TRBJ1-4|once|TRBV18|.
CASSPLDSNEKLFF
TGTGCCAGCTCACCATTGGACAGCAATGAAAAACTGTTTTTT
>TRBJ2-5|.|TRBV2|TRBD2
CASTGTIQETQYF
TGTGCCAGCACCGGGACTATCCAAGAGACCCAGTACTTC
>TRBJ1-1|.|TRBV2|.
CASSLRSNTEAFF
TGTGCCAGCAGTCTCAGGAGCAACACTGAAGCTTTCTTT
>TRBJ2-1|once|TRBV9|TRBD2
CASGGGNEQFF
TGTGCCAGCGGGGGGGGGAATGAGCAGTTCTTC
>TRBJ1-6|few|TRBV18|.
CASSPSHTPESPLHF
TGTGCCAGCTCACCTAGTCATACCCCAGAGTCACCCCTCCACTTT
>TRBJ2-7|.|TRBV11-2|TRBD1
CASSLGQPAYEQYF
TGTGCCAGCAGCTTGGGACAGCCAGCCTACGAGCAGTACTTC
>TRBJ1-1|.|TRBV7-2|TRBD1
CASSLGTGGREITEAFF
TGTGCCAGCAGCTTAGGGACAGGGGGCAGGGAAATCACTGAAGCTTTCTTT
>TRBJ1-4|.|TRBV7-8|.
CASSLQSQGEKLFF
TGTGCCAGCAGCCTCCAGAGCCAGGGTGAAAAACTGTTTTTT
>TRBJ2-1|.|TRBV7-3|.
CASSSPTGSEQFF
TGTGCCAGCAGCTCACCGACAGGATCCGAGCAATTCTTC
>TRBJ1-6|.|TRBV18|.
CASSPNRADSPLHF
TGTGCCAGCTCACCAAACAGGGCCGATTCACCCCTCCACTTT
>TRBJ2-4|.|TRBV28|TRBD1
CASSEIRDRGDIQYF
TGTGCCAGCAGTGAAATCCGGGACAGGGGTGACATTCAGTACTTC
>TRBJ1-5|.|TRBV6-5|.
CASSYGSYQPQHF
TGTGCCAGCAGTTATGGGTCATATCAGCCCCAGCATTTT
>TRBJ2-7|.|TRBV10-3|.
CAISVGAYEQYF
TGTGCCATCAGTGTTGGAGCCTACGAGCAGTACTTC
>TRBJ2-7|.|TRBV18|.
CASSPSGGARDEQYF
TGTGCCAGCTCACCTTCAGGCGGGGCGCGGGACGAGCAGTACTTC
>TRBJ2-5|.|TRBV28|.
CASSLMQGLKTQYF
TGTGCCAGCAGTTTAATGCAGGGGTTAAAGACCCAGTACTTC
>TRBJ1-5|.|TRBV5-5|.
CASSFFRRDQPQHF
TGTGCCAGCAGCTTCTTCCGAAGGGATCAGCCCCAGCATTTT
>TRBJ1-5|.|TRBV7-9|.
CASSFQGSNQPQHF
TGTGCCAGCAGCTTCCAGGGAAGCAATCAGCCCCAGCATTTT
>TRBJ1-5|once|TRBV18|.
CASSSGGNQPQHF
TGTGCCAGCTCCTCGGGAGGCAATCAGCCCCAGCATTTT
>TRBJ2-1|few|TRBV30|TRBD2
CASRLAGGFEQFF
TGTGCCTCCCGACTAGCGGGGGGGTTTGAGCAGTTCTTC
>TRBJ2-7|few|TRBV6-1|TRBD2
CASSEAGLAGGLYEQYF
TGTGCCAGCAGTGAAGCCGGACTAGCGGGGGGTCTCTACGAGCAGTACTTC
>TRBJ1-2|.|TRBV6-4|.
CASSDSIEGRSYTF
TGTGCCAGCAGTGACTCGATTGAGGGTAGGAGCTACACCTTC
>TRBJ1-2|.|TRBV7-9|.
CASSLGPVSTF
TGTGCCAGCAGCTTGGGACCGGTTTCCACCTTC
>TRBJ1-1|.|TRBV2|TRBD1
CASSAGQGTEAFF
TGTGCCAGCAGCGCCGGACAGGGAACTGAAGCTTTCTTT
>TRBJ2-3|.|TRBV7-9|TRBD2
CASSPWGGGTDTQYF
TGTGCCAGCAGCCCCTGGGGGGGAGGCACAGATACGCAGTATTTT
>TRBJ2-3|.|TRBV5-6|TRBD2
CASSLFLKAGGTDTQYF
TGTGCCAGCAGCTTGTTTCTGAAGGCGGGAGGCACAGATACGCAGTATTTT
>TRBJ1-2|.|TRBV5-1|.
CASRDPAGSYTF
TGCGCCAGCAGGGACCCGGCCGGGAGCTACACCTTC
>TRBJ2-6|.|TRBV7-9|.
CASSPPGGRSGANVLTF
TGTGCCAGCAGCCCCCCAGGTGGGCGTTCTGGGGCCAACGTCCTGACTTTC
>TRBJ2-4|.|TRBV19|TRBD1
CASSGQGHLAKNIQYF
TGTGCCAGTAGTGGACAGGGCCATCTAGCCAAAAACATTCAGTACTTC
>TRBJ2-3|.|TRBV11-1|TRBD2
CASSFGTSGLQYF
TGTGCCAGCAGCTTCGGAACTAGCGGTCTGCAGTATTTT
>TRBJ1-1|.|TRBV6-1|.
CASSESGLTEAFF
TGTGCCAGCAGTGAATCAGGGCTCACTGAAGCTTTCTTT
>TRBJ2-3|once|TRBV7-2|.
CASTLRWGEDTQYF
TGTGCCAGCACCCTAAGATGGGGGGAGGATACGCAGTATTTT
>TRBJ1-1|.|TRBV19|.
CASSQGPRMRAFF
TGTGCCAGTAGCCAGGGACCTAGGATGAGGGCTTTCTTT
>TRBJ2-7|.|TRBV30|TRBD2
CAWSSSGFTYEQYF
TGTGCCTGGAGTAGTAGCGGGTTTACCTACGAGCAGTACTTC